These 8 T cell receptor beta chains originate from one sample sequenced in a study of blood T cell repertoires in COVID-19. The method was immunoSEQ multiplex PCR; TCRdb's version includes in-frame clones alone and lacks a portion of them. The sample records about 140,000 clones, around 81% being singletons. Material for sequencing was peripheral blood. The source is a woman aged 55-69 years with acute or convalescent COVID-19.

V gene TRBV2 combines with J gene TRBJ2-3, with 7 positions matching TRBD1. The CDR3 contains 17 residues. Germline-derived CDR1 and CDR2 are SNHLY and FYNNEI. The J segment lost 0 bases and the V segment lost 1 base, leaving 7 bases of the junction unmatched. CDR3: CASSEEEGDSSTDTQYF. CDR3 DNA: TGTGCCAGCAGTGAAGAGGAAGGGGACAGTAGCACAGATACGCAGTATTTT.

Notes on this clone: The sample contains more than one DNA sequence encoding this CDR3. The CDR3 region has the DNA TGTGCCAGCAGCTTAAGGAGGGTTCGTACTGAAGCTTTCTTT. Amino acids: CASSLRRVRTEAFF. The chain links TRBV7-3 to TRBJ1-1; D call uncertain. The CDR3 is made up of 14 amino acids. The V gene lost 1 base and the J gene lost 5 bases, with 11 bases spanning the gap. Germline CDR1 and CDR2: SGHTA and FQGTGA.

The CDR3 region is CASSIGSRGAFF. The CDR3 nucleotides read TGTGCCAGTAGTATAGGCAGTCGGGGAGCTTTCTTT. The chain combines TRBV19 with TRBJ1-1, with D hard to call. The V end was cut by 1 base, the J end by 10 bases, with 10 bases between. In germline, CDR1 is LNHDA, CDR2 SQIVND (reference sequence). This CDR3 comprises 12 residues.

This clone turned up a few times. The chain recombines TRBV14 with TRBJ2-5; 10 bases match TRBD2. The V gene's germline CDR1 is SGHDN and CDR2 FVKESK. The CDR3 is 13 amino acids. V gave up 0 bases and J gave up 12 bases; unmatched junction bases: 4. The CDR3 sequence is CASSQDLAGGEYF. The CDR3, as DNA: TGTGCCAGCAGCCAAGATTTAGCGGGGGGAGAGTACTTC. Full variable domain (outside the CDR3, taken from reference TRBV14 and TRBJ2-5): EAGVTQFPSHSVIEKGQTVTLRCDPISGHDNLYWYRRVMGKEIKFLLHFVKESKQDESGMPNNRFLAERTGGTYSTLKVQPAELEDSGVYFCASSQDLAGGEYFGPGTRLLVL.

The gene calls are TRBV7-2 and TRBJ2-7; 15 bases fit TRBD2. V lost 0 bases and J lost 3; bases outside the gene matches: 6. Germline lookup yields CDR1 SGHTA and CDR2 FQGNSA. The CDR3 loop spans 18 amino acids. For the CDR3, the DNA is TGTGCCAGCAGCTTAGCAGGGACTAGCGGGAGGAGGGGCTACGAGCAGTACTTC. Its protein product is CASSLAGTSGRRGYEQYF.

This clone was recorded a few times. This chain connects TRBV5-1 to TRBJ2-7; 9 bases line up with TRBD1. J lost 6 bases, V lost 3 bases, and 4 bases had no gene match. Germline V lookup: CDR1 SGHRS, CDR2 YFSETQ. The CDR3 covers 13 residues. The CDR3 loop reads CASSWTGQGEQYF. In nucleotides, the CDR3 is TGCGCCAGCAGCTGGACGGGACAGGGCGAGCAGTACTTC.

The sample holds one count of this clone. The chain links TRBV5-1 to TRBJ2-2, with TRBD2 matching over 8 bases. The CDR3 covers 14 residues. V lost 4 bases to trimming and J lost 6 bases; unmatched junction nucleotides: 5. Per germline, CDR1 SGHRS and CDR2 YFSETQ. Here the CDR3 reads CASSPGGLSGELFF. CDR3 DNA: TGCGCCAGCAGCCCGGGGGGGTTGTCCGGGGAGCTGTTTTTT. Variable domain in full (rest from reference TRBV5-1 and TRBJ2-2): KAGVTQTPRYLIKTRGQQVTLSCSPISGHRSVSWYQQTPGQGLQFLFEYFSETQRNKGNFPGRFSGRQFSNSRSEMNVSTLELGDSALYLCASSPGGLSGELFFGEGSRLTVL.

The J gene is TRBJ2-7, the V gene TRBV7-2; 8 bases agree with TRBD2. V was clipped by 5 bases and J by 6 bases; unmatched bases: 9. Germline CDR1 and CDR2: SGHTA and FQGNSA. This CDR3 has 14 residues. The chain's CDR3 is CASSLQGLVPEQYF. The CDR3, as DNA: TGTGCCAGCAGCCTCCAGGGACTAGTTCCCGAGCAGTACTTC.